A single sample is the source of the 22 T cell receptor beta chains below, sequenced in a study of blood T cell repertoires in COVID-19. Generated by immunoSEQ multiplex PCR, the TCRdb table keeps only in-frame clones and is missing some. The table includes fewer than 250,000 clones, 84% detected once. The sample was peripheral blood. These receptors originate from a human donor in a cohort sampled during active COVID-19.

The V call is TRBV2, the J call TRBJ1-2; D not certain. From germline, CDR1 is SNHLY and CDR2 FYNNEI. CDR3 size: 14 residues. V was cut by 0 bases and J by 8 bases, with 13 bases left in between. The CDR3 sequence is CASSEARNGYGYTF. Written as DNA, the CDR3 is TGTGCCAGCAGTGAAGCTCGTAACGGTTACGGCTACACCTTC.

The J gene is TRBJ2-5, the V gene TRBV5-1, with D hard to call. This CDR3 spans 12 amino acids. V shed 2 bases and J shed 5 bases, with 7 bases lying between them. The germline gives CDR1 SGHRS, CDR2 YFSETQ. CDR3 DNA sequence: TGCGCCAGCAGCTTTGGGCCGGAGACCCAGTACTTC. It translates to CASSFGPETQYF.

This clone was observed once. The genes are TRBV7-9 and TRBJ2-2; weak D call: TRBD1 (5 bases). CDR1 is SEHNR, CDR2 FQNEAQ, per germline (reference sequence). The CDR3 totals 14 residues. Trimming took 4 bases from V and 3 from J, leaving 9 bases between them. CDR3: CASSSQGHTGELFF. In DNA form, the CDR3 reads TGTGCCAGCAGCTCCCAGGGTCACACCGGGGAGCTGTTTTTT.

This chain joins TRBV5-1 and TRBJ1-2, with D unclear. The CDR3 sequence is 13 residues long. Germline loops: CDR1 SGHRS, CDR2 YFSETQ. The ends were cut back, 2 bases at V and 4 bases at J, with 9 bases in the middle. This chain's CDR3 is CASSFSETYGYTF. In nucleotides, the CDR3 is TGCGCCAGCAGCTTTAGCGAGACCTATGGCTACACCTTC.

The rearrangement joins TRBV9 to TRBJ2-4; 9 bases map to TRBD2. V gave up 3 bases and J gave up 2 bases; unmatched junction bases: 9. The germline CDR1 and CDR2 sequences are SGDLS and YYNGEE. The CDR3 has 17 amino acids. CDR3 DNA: TGTGCCAGCAGCGCCTTAGCGGGAGTGTTATCCAAAAACATTCAGTACTTC. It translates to CASSALAGVLSKNIQYF.

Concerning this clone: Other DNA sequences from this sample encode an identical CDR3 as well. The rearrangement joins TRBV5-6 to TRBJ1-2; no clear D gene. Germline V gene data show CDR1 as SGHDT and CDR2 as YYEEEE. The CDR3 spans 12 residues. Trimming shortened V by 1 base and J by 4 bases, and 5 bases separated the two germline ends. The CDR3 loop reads CASSLSGYGYTF. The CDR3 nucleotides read TGTGCCAGCAGCTTGTCCGGCTATGGCTACACCTTC. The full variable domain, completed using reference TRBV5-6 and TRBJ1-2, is DAGVTQSPTHLIKTRGQQVTLRCSPKSGHDTVSWYQQALGQGPQFIFQYYEEEERQRGNFPDRFSGHQFPNYSSELNVNALLLGDSALYLCASSLSGYGYTFGSGTRLTVV.

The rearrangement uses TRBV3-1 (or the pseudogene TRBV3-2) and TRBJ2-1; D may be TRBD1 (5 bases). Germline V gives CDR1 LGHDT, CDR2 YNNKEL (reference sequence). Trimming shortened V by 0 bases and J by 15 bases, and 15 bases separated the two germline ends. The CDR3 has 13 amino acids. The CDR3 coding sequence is TGTGCCAGCAGCCAAGATAGGGCCCAGGGTCCGTTCTTC. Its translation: CASSQDRAQGPFF.

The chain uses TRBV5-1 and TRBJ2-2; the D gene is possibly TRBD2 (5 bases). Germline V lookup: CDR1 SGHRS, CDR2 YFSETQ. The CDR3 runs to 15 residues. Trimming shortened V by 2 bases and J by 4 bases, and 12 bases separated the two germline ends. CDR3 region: CASSFRGPGTGELFF. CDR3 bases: TGCGCCAGCAGCTTTAGAGGGCCAGGCACCGGGGAGCTGTTTTTT.

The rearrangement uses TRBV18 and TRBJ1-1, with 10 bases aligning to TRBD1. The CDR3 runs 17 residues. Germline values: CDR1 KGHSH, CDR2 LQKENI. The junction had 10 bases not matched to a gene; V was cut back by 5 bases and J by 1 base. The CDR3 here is CASSTGTGAFRNTEAFF. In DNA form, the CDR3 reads TGTGCCAGCTCAACCGGGACAGGGGCATTTAGGAACACTGAAGCTTTCTTT. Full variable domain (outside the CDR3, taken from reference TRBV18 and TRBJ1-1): NAGVMQNPRHLVRRRGQEARLRCSPMKGHSHVYWYRQLPEEGLKFMVYLQKENIIDESGMPKERFSAEFPKEGPSILRIQQVVRGDSAAYFCASSTGTGAFRNTEAFFGQGTRLTVV.

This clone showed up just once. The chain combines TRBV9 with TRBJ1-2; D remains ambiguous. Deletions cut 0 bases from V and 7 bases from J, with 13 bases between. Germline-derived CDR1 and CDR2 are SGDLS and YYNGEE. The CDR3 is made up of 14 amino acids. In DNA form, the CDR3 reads TGTGCCAGCAGCGTAGGAGGGTCCGGGAGTGGCTACACCTTC. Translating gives CASSVGGSGSGYTF. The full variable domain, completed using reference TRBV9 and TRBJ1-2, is DSGVTQTPKHLITATGQRVTLRCSPRSGDLSVYWYQQSLDQGLQFLIQYYNGEERAKGNILERFSAQQFPDLHSELNLSSLELGDSALYFCASSVGGSGSGYTFGSGTRLTVV.

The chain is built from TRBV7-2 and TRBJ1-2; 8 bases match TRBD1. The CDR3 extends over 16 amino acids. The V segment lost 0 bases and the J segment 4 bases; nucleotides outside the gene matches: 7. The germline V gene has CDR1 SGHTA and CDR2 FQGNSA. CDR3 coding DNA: TGTGCCAGCAGCTTAGCGGGGTCAGGGGGCACCTATGGCTACACCTTC. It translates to CASSLAGSGGTYGYTF.

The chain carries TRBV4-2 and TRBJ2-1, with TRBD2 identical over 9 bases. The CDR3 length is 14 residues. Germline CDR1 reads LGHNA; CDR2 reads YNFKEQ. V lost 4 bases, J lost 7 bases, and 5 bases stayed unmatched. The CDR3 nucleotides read TGTGCCAGCAGCCCTAGCGGGGCTTGGAATGAGCAGTTCTTC. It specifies CASSPSGAWNEQFF.

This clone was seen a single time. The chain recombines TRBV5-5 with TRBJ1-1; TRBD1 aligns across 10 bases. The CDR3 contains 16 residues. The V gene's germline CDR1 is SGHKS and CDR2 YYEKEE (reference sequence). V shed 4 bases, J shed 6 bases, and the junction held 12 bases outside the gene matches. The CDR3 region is CASSPLTGGGWAEAFF. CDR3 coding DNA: TGTGCCAGCAGCCCTTTGACAGGGGGCGGTTGGGCTGAAGCTTTCTTT.

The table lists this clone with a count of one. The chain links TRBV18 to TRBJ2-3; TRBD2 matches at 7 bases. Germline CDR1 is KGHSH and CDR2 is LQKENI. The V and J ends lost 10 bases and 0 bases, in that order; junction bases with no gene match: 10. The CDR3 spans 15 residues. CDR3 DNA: TGTGCCAACACAGGTCTAGCGGCTAGCACAGATACGCAGTATTTT. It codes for CANTGLAASTDTQYF.

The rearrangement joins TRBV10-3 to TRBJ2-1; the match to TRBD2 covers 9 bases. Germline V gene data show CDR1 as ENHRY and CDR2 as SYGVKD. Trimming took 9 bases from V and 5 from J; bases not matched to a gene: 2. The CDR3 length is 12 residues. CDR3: CAMRGGDNEQFF. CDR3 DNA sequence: TGTGCCATGCGGGGGGGAGACAATGAGCAGTTCTTC.

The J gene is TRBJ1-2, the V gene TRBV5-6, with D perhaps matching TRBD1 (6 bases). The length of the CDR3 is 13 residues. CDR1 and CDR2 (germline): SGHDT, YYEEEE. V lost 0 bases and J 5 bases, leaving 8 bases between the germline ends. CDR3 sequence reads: CASSLDREYGYTF. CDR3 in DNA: TGTGCCAGCAGCTTGGACAGGGAATATGGCTACACCTTC.

The CDR3 DNA reads as TGTGCCAGCAGCCCTTCCATAAGGGGATACTCTGGAAACACCATATATTTT. Translation: CASSPSIRGYSGNTIYF. The chain links TRBV3-1 (or the pseudogene TRBV3-2) to TRBJ1-3; TRBD1 might be the D (5 bases). The CDR3 loop spans 17 amino acids. CDR1 is LGHDT and CDR2 is YNNKEL in the germline V gene (reference sequence). Trimming removed 4 bases from V and 0 bases from J, with 16 bases in between.

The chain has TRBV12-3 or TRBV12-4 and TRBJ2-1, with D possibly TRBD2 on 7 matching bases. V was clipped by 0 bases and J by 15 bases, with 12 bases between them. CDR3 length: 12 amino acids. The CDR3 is CASSLAGGPSFF. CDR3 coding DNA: TGTGCCAGCAGTTTAGCGGGGGGGCCGTCGTTCTTC.

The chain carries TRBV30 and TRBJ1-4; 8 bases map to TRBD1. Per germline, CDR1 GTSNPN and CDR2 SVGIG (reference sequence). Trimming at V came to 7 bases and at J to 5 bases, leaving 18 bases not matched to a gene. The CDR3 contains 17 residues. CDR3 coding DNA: TGTGCCTTACTGGTTAAAGGACAGGGAATTCGGAATGAAAAACTGTTTTTT. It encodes CALLVKGQGIRNEKLFF.

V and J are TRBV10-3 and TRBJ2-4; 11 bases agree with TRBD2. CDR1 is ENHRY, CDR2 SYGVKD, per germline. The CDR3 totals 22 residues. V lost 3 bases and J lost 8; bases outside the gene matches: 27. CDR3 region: CAISEGVTGTSGTMRGKDIQYF. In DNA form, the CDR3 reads TGTGCCATCAGTGAAGGGGTCACCGGGACTAGCGGAACCATGAGGGGAAAAGACATTCAGTACTTC.

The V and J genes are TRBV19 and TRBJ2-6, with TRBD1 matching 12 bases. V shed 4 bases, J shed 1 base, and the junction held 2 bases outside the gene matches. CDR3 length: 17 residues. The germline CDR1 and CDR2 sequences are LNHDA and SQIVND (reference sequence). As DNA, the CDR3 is TGTGCCAGTAGTAAGGGACAGGGGGCGTCTGGGGCCAACGTCCTGACTTTC. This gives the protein CASSKGQGASGANVLTF.

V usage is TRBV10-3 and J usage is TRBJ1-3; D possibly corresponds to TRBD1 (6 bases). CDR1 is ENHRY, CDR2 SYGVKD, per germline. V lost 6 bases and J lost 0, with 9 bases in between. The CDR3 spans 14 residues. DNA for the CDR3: TGTGCCATCAGGAAGGGGGACTCTGGAAACACCATATATTTT. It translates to CAIRKGDSGNTIYF.